This entry lists 11 T cell receptor beta chains sequenced from one sample in a study of T cell responses to AZD1222 COVID-19 vaccine. The table came from immunoSEQ multiplex PCR; TCRdb's copy has only in-frame clones and leaves some out. The sample holds fewer than 80,000 clones, 60% to 85% seen once. The specimen was peripheral blood, collected on day 0 of MenACWY control vaccination. These receptors all stem from an adult in good health.

V is TRBV6-6 and J is TRBJ1-1; D is unresolved. The ends were cut back, 5 bases at V and 8 bases at J, with 12 bases in the middle. This CDR3 has 12 residues. Germline V lookup: CDR1 MNHNY, CDR2 SVGAGI (reference sequence). CDR3 protein: CASSGFREEAFF. The CDR3 nucleotides are TGTGCCAGCAGTGGCTTCCGGGAGGAAGCTTTCTTT.

Of note for this clone: Other DNA sequences in this sample translate to the same CDR3. The chain recombines TRBV27 with TRBJ2-6; D is undetermined. The CDR3 spans 14 residues. Germline V CDR1 and CDR2: MNHEY, SMNVEV (reference sequence). V lost 7 bases and J 0 bases, leaving 7 bases between the germline ends. CDR3 nucleotide sequence: TGTGCCAGCACCTCGAACTCTGGGGCCAACGTCCTGACTTTC. Encoded protein: CASTSNSGANVLTF.

This rearrangement joins TRBV6-6 to TRBJ2-7; 7 bases are shared with TRBD1. The germline V gene has CDR1 MNHNY and CDR2 SVGAGI (reference sequence). The junction had 6 bases not matched to a gene; V was cut back by 6 bases and J by 1 base. CDR3 length: 14 residues. This chain's CDR3 is CASSPADRSYEQYF. In DNA, the CDR3 is TGTGCCAGCAGCCCGGCGGACAGGTCCTACGAGCAGTACTTC.

This clone showed up just a few times. The V gene is TRBV19, the J gene TRBJ1-5, with a possible D match to TRBD1 (6 bases). There are 15 residues in the CDR3. Trimming removed 1 base at V and 4 bases at J, with 11 bases between. Germline CDR1 is LNHDA and CDR2 is SQIVND (reference sequence). CDR3 sequence (DNA): TGTGCCAGTAGTATAGCGGGGGCAGCTAATCAGCCCCAGCATTTT. This gives the protein CASSIAGAANQPQHF.

J is TRBJ2-2 and V is TRBV7-2, with unresolved D. The germline gives CDR1 SGHTA, CDR2 FQGNSA. This CDR3 spans 12 amino acids. The V and J ends lost 4 bases and 6 bases respectively, with 6 bases between them. CDR3 sequence reads: CASSSDAGELFF. CDR3 in DNA: TGTGCCAGCAGCTCGGACGCCGGGGAGCTGTTTTTT.

The chain links TRBV5-1 to TRBJ2-1; 7 nucleotides line up with TRBD2. The CDR3 is made up of 13 amino acids. In germline, CDR1 is SGHRS, CDR2 YFSETQ. Trimming took 0 bases from V and 8 from J; bases not matched to a gene: 2. The CDR3 nucleotides are TGCGCCAGCAGCTTGGCAGGGAGGGATGAGCAGTTCTTC. Translating gives CASSLAGRDEQFF.

V gene TRBV29-1 combines with J gene TRBJ2-7, with TRBD2 matching over 7 bases. J was trimmed by 6 bases and V by 3 bases; bases with no gene match: 8. This CDR3 is built from 13 residues. CDR1 is SQVTM, CDR2 ANQGSEA, per germline. CDR3 amino acids: CSVEGRLAGEQYF. DNA for the CDR3: TGCAGCGTTGAGGGGAGACTAGCTGGCGAGCAGTACTTC.

The J gene is TRBJ1-1, the V gene TRBV28, with 12 bases matching TRBD1. Germline values: CDR1 MDHEN, CDR2 SYDVKM. The CDR3 totals 14 residues. With V trimmed by 3 bases and J by 10 bases, 6 bases remained unmatched. The CDR3 sequence is CASSFSGTGGRAFF. The DNA for the CDR3 is TGTGCCAGCAGTTTTTCCGGGACAGGGGGCAGAGCTTTCTTT. Looking up the rest from reference TRBV28 and TRBJ1-1 gives the full variable domain: DVKVTQSSRYLVKRTGEKVFLECVQDMDHENMFWYRQDPGLGLRLIYFSYDVKMKEKGDIPEGYSVSREKKERFSLILESASTNQTSMYLCASSFSGTGGRAFFGQGTRLTVV.

The chain uses TRBV6-6 and TRBJ2-7; D unresolved. This CDR3 has 11 amino acids. The germline V and J ends were trimmed by 0 bases and 7 bases, with 4 bases remaining between them. Germline-derived CDR1 and CDR2 are MNHNY and SVGAGI (reference sequence). The DNA of the CDR3 is TGTGCCAGCAGTTACTCGAAAGAGCAGTACTTC. Its translation is CASSYSKEQYF.

This chain joins TRBV6-1 and TRBJ2-2; D remains ambiguous. Germline values: CDR1 MNHNS, CDR2 SASEGT. Deletions cut 3 bases from V and 8 bases from J, with 22 bases between. The CDR3 length is 17 residues. The CDR3 is CASSDYIRFSMGGELFF. CDR3 sequence (DNA): TGTGCCAGCAGTGACTATATCAGATTCTCAATGGGGGGGGAGCTGTTTTTT.

This clone was recorded only once. The chain has TRBV19 and TRBJ1-5; unclear D gene. Trimming took 6 bases from V and 1 from J, leaving 10 bases between them. CDR3 length equals 14 residues. Germline V gene lookup returns CDR1 LNHDA and CDR2 SQIVND (reference sequence). CDR3 DNA: TGTGCCAGTAGCCGGGGAAGGAGCAATCAGCCCCAGCATTTT. Protein product: CASSRGRSNQPQHF.